This passage covers 29 T cell receptor beta chains from one sample sequenced in a study of cytomegalovirus exposure and HLA in healthy donors. Primers: 60 Vbeta forward and 13 Jbeta reverse. Data came from immunoSEQ multiplex PCR; TCRdb stores just in-frame clones and leaves some out. The table lists about 170,000 clones, around 73% of them singletons. The sequencing input was PBMCs. Receptors originate from a woman under 30 in good health and CMV-seropositive.

The chain is built from TRBV27 and TRBJ1-5; 8 nucleotides agree with TRBD1. Trimming took 5 bases from V and 5 from J; bases not matched to a gene: 14. The V gene's germline CDR1 is MNHEY and CDR2 SMNVEV (reference sequence). The length of the CDR3 is 17 residues. The CDR3 loop is CASSLGTGGGRHQPQHF. As DNA, the CDR3 is TGTGCCAGCAGTCTCGGGACAGGAGGAGGTCGACATCAGCCCCAGCATTTT.

In this sample, this clone turned up a few times. The rearrangement joins TRBV27 to TRBJ1-6; no reliable D call. Germline V lookup: CDR1 MNHEY, CDR2 SMNVEV (reference sequence). V lost 3 bases to trimming and J lost 10 bases, with 16 bases between them. This CDR3 is 15 amino acids long. CDR3: CASSFSRGNLSPLHF. In DNA form, the CDR3 reads TGTGCCAGCAGTTTTTCGCGCGGGAATCTATCACCCCTCCACTTT.

The chain combines TRBV21-1 with TRBJ2-7; the table's D call of TRBD1 was not tested on the DNA. TRBV21-1 is a pseudogene. There are 15 residues in the CDR3. CDR3 sequence reads: CASSKARDRAYEQYF. The CDR3 DNA follows: TGTGCCAGCAGCAAAGCAAGGGACAGAGCCTACGAGCAGTACTTC.

The chain links TRBV27 to TRBJ1-6; D is possibly TRBD1 (5 bases). Per the germline V gene, CDR1 is MNHEY and CDR2 is SMNVEV (reference sequence). The V end lost 6 bases, the J end lost 1 base, and 19 bases lay between the germline ends. The CDR3 contains 18 residues. CDR3 loop: CASRDYVQGKSYNSPLHF. For the CDR3, the DNA is TGTGCCAGCAGGGACTACGTCCAGGGTAAGTCCTATAATTCACCCCTCCACTTT.

This clone was counted a few times. The chain combines TRBV9 with TRBJ2-2, with 7 bases matching TRBD2. The junction had 11 bases not matched to a gene; V was cut back by 3 bases and J by 3 bases. Germline CDR1 and CDR2: SGDLS and YYNGEE. The CDR3 extends over 17 amino acids. CDR3 residues: CASSDGTNRGDTGELFF. The CDR3 region has the DNA TGTGCCAGCAGCGACGGGACTAATCGCGGGGACACCGGGGAGCTGTTTTTT.

The chain links TRBV5-5 to TRBJ1-2; maybe TRBD1 (6 bases). Germline V gene lookup returns CDR1 SGHKS and CDR2 YYEKEE (reference sequence). The CDR3 loop spans 15 amino acids. V was pared by 4 bases and J by 4 bases, with 17 bases between. The CDR3 DNA follows: TGTGCCAGCAGCCCCTCCTGGGACACCTCCTATGGCTACACCTTC. This sequence encodes CASSPSWDTSYGYTF.

V and J are TRBV29-1 and TRBJ1-2; 7 bases are shared with TRBD1. CDR1 is SQVTM, CDR2 ANQGSEA, per germline. V was pared by 6 bases and J by 0 bases, with 10 bases of the junction left unmatched. The CDR3 loop spans 15 amino acids. CDR3 coding DNA: TGCAGCGTCCAGACAGGGAGGCCCGCTAACTATGGCTACACCTTC. Translated, it gives CSVQTGRPANYGYTF.

The CDR3 DNA follows: TGTGCCAGCAGCTTGGCCTCGCGGGGGCTGGCCAATGAGCAGTTCTTC. Protein product: CASSLASRGLANEQFF. This chain uses TRBV5-6 with TRBJ2-1, with a tentative D call TRBD2 (7 bases). This CDR3 spans 16 amino acids. Germline V gene lookup returns CDR1 SGHDT and CDR2 YYEEEE. V lost 0 bases and J 6 bases, leaving 16 bases between the germline ends. Drawing the rest from reference TRBV5-6 and TRBJ2-1, the complete variable domain is DAGVTQSPTHLIKTRGQQVTLRCSPKSGHDTVSWYQQALGQGPQFIFQYYEEEERQRGNFPDRFSGHQFPNYSSELNVNALLLGDSALYLCASSLASRGLANEQFFGPGTRLTVL.

This clone was counted a few times. The chain joins TRBV9 to TRBJ2-1; TRBD1 matches at 10 bases. Germline CDR1 is SGDLS and CDR2 is YYNGEE. The CDR3 length is 18 residues. The V segment lost 0 bases and the J segment 4 bases; nucleotides outside the gene matches: 10. The CDR3 region is CASSVEDRGLILYNEQFF. The CDR3 DNA follows: TGTGCCAGCAGCGTAGAGGACAGGGGGTTGATTCTTTACAATGAGCAGTTCTTC.

This chain connects TRBV10-3 to TRBJ2-7; weak D call: TRBD1 (7 bases). The CDR3 has 13 residues. V lost 11 bases, J lost 0 bases, and 14 bases lay in between. Germline lookup yields CDR1 ENHRY and CDR2 SYGVKD. The CDR3 loop reads CAGSGGSSYEQYF. DNA for the CDR3: TGTGCCGGGTCAGGGGGGAGCTCCTACGAGCAGTACTTC.

This clone has just one count. The chain is built from TRBV19 and TRBJ2-7; TRBD1 matches 9 bases. The CDR3 contains 15 residues. Germline lookup yields CDR1 LNHDA and CDR2 SQIVND (reference sequence). J was trimmed by 0 bases and V by 7 bases; bases with no gene match: 7. The CDR3 sequence: CASKIRDRVSYEQYF. CDR3 bases: TGTGCCAGTAAGATCCGGGACAGGGTCTCCTACGAGCAGTACTTC.

J is TRBJ1-5 and V is TRBV7-2, with D unresolved. V lost 1 base to trimming and J lost 3 bases, with 10 bases between them. The germline CDR1 and CDR2 sequences are SGHTA and FQGNSA. This CDR3 region has 15 residues. The CDR3: CASSLDGRHNQPQHF. The CDR3 region has the DNA TGTGCCAGCAGCTTAGACGGGAGGCACAATCAGCCCCAGCATTTT.

The rearrangement joins TRBV29-1 to TRBJ2-5, with TRBD2 identical over 9 bases. The ends lost 6 bases at V and 3 bases at J; junction bases unmatched: 5. Germline V lookup: CDR1 SQVTM, CDR2 ANQGSEA. The CDR3 totals 13 residues. CDR3 loop: CSVTRTSEETQYF. The CDR3 nucleotides are TGCAGCGTCACGCGGACTAGCGAAGAGACCCAGTACTTC.

The genes are TRBV7-2 and TRBJ2-3, with TRBD2 identical over 8 bases. The V segment lost 5 bases and the J segment 2 bases; nucleotides outside the gene matches: 6. Germline values: CDR1 SGHTA, CDR2 FQGNSA. This CDR3 contains 15 residues. Written as DNA, the CDR3 is TGTGCCAGCAGCCTTGCTAGCGGGCTCACAGATACGCAGTATTTT. This sequence encodes CASSLASGLTDTQYF.

The gene calls are TRBV30 and TRBJ2-4; possibly TRBD2 for D (6 bases). CDR3 length equals 13 residues. Germline CDR1 reads GTSNPN; CDR2 reads SVGIG (reference sequence). Trimming removed 5 bases from V and 6 bases from J, with 14 bases in between. DNA for the CDR3: TGTGCCTGGGCCGAGTCCGGGGGAAACATTCAGTACTTC. This gives the protein CAWAESGGNIQYF. Full variable domain (remainder filled in from reference TRBV30 and TRBJ2-4): SQTIHQWPATLVQPVGSPLSLECTVEGTSNPNLYWYRQAAGRGLQLLFYSVGIGQISSEVPQNLSASRPQDRQFILSSKKLLLSDSGFYLCAWAESGGNIQYFGAGTRLSVL.

The chain carries TRBV4-1 and TRBJ2-7; weak D call: TRBD2 (6 bases). The CDR3 covers 17 residues. The germline V gene has CDR1 MGHRA and CDR2 YSYEKL. The V and J ends lost 0 bases and 0 bases respectively, with 15 bases between them. CDR3 amino acids: CASSQEGGTLSSYEQYF. CDR3 nucleotides: TGCGCCAGCAGCCAAGAGGGCGGGACCCTAAGCTCCTACGAGCAGTACTTC.

The chain combines TRBV2 with TRBJ2-1, with D perhaps TRBD2 (6 bases). Germline values: CDR1 SNHLY, CDR2 FYNNEI. The CDR3 totals 10 residues. The germline V and J ends were trimmed by 6 bases and 10 bases, with 7 bases remaining between them. The CDR3 sequence: CASRAGEQFF. The CDR3 region has the DNA TGTGCCAGCAGGGCGGGAGAGCAGTTCTTC.

This clone was detected a few times. V usage is TRBV18 and J usage is TRBJ1-1; a weak D match, TRBD1 (5 bases). This CDR3 is built from 13 residues. The V end was cut by 2 bases, the J end by 2 bases, with 6 bases between. The germline V gene has CDR1 KGHSH and CDR2 LQKENI. CDR3 in DNA: TGTGCCAGCTCACCAGACAGTAACACTGAAGCTTTCTTT. This encodes CASSPDSNTEAFF.

This clone has a handful of counts. The rearrangement joins TRBV5-1 to TRBJ2-3; 15 positions agree with TRBD2. This CDR3 has 17 amino acids. Unmatched junction bases numbered 12, after V lost 5 bases and J lost 8 bases. Germline CDR1 reads SGHRS; CDR2 reads YFSETQ. The CDR3 protein is CASSFLGLAGGQGTQYF. The CDR3 DNA sequence: TGCGCCAGCAGTTTCCTCGGACTAGCGGGGGGGCAGGGTACGCAGTATTTT.

The rearrangement uses TRBV29-1 and TRBJ1-1; 7 positions match TRBD1. V gave up 5 bases and J gave up 2 bases; unmatched junction bases: 5. Germline V gene sequence: CDR1 SQVTM, CDR2 ANQGSEA. This CDR3 has 13 residues. The CDR3 DNA reads TGCAGCGTTCTCCGGGACAGAAACACTGAAGCTTTCTTT. As protein: CSVLRDRNTEAFF.

The chain employs TRBV10-3 and TRBJ1-1; 7 bases agree with TRBD1. Germline V CDR1 and CDR2: ENHRY, SYGVKD. The CDR3 extends over 14 amino acids. V shed 7 bases and J 1 base; nucleotides not matched to a gene: 6. CDR3 residues: CAITQDRPNTEAFF. The CDR3 DNA sequence: TGTGCCATCACCCAGGACAGGCCGAACACTGAAGCTTTCTTT.

The chain links TRBV30 to TRBJ2-7; TRBD2 matches 9 bases. The junction had 8 bases not matched to a gene; V was cut back by 0 bases and J by 5 bases. The germline gives CDR1 GTSNPN, CDR2 SVGIG (reference sequence). The CDR3 contains 15 residues. The CDR3 spells CAWSVGAGGQNEQYF. CDR3 nucleotides: TGTGCCTGGAGTGTAGGGGCGGGGGGGCAGAACGAGCAGTACTTC.

This clone has more than one count but fewer than ten. The J gene is TRBJ1-1, the V gene TRBV7-6; D uncertain. There are 16 residues in the CDR3. V lost 1 base and J 1 base, leaving 13 bases between the germline ends. CDR1 SGHVS and CDR2 FNYEAQ come from the germline V gene. The CDR3 DNA follows: TGTGCCAGCAGCTTAGAGGTGACGGGATCGAACACTGAAGCTTTCTTT. This translates into CASSLEVTGSNTEAFF.

The CDR3 DNA sequence: TGCAGCGTTGTAATCAGGGTACAATGGTATTTT. Its translation: CSVVIRVQWYF. The chain is built from TRBV29-1 and TRBJ2-3; D possibly corresponds to TRBD1 (5 bases). From germline, CDR1 is SQVTM and CDR2 ANQGSEA. Trimming pared 4 bases from V and 14 bases from J, leaving 16 bases between. The CDR3 is made up of 11 amino acids.

The rearrangement joins TRBV7-3 to TRBJ1-6, with a weak D call TRBD1 (6 bases). V gave up 1 base and J gave up 3 bases, with 13 bases separating them. Germline CDR1 is SGHTA and CDR2 is FQGTGA. This CDR3 has 17 amino acids. The CDR3 region is CASSLRSTGVYNSPLHF. The DNA for the CDR3 is TGTGCCAGCAGCTTAAGGTCGACAGGAGTCTATAATTCACCCCTCCACTTT.

This clone was seen a single time. The chain employs TRBV6-5 and TRBJ2-3; D perhaps matches TRBD2 (6 bases). The germline CDR1 and CDR2 sequences are MNHEY and SVGAGI. V was trimmed by 11 bases and J by 5 bases, leaving 23 bases between them. CDR3 length equals 15 residues. The CDR3 loop reads CAASSGSAGLDTQYF. In DNA, the CDR3 is TGTGCCGCCTCCAGCGGGTCGGCCGGATTAGATACGCAGTATTTT.

The table lists this clone with a few counts. The rearrangement joins TRBV27 to TRBJ2-1, with 10 bases matching TRBD2. The CDR3 covers 14 residues. Germline-derived CDR1 and CDR2 are MNHEY and SMNVEV (reference sequence). V gave up 9 bases and J gave up 3 bases; unmatched junction bases: 5. This CDR3 is CASGSGGVYNEQFF. CDR3 sequence (DNA): TGTGCCAGTGGGAGCGGGGGGGTCTACAATGAGCAGTTCTTC.

The chain has TRBV5-6 and TRBJ1-5, with D maybe TRBD1 (5 bases). V shed 3 bases and J shed 0 bases, with 10 bases lying between them. The CDR3 is 15 residues long. From germline, CDR1 is SGHDT and CDR2 YYEEEE. As DNA, the CDR3 is TGTGCCAGCAGCTACAGGATTCATAGCAATCAGCCCCAGCATTTT. Translating it yields CASSYRIHSNQPQHF.

CDR3 in amino acids: CAISESPLTGEDLINQPQHF. The CDR3 DNA reads TGTGCCATCAGTGAGTCCCCCCTGACAGGGGAGGACTTGATCAATCAGCCCCAGCATTTT. The genes are TRBV10-3 and TRBJ1-5; 8 positions match TRBD1. Germline V gene lookup returns CDR1 ENHRY and CDR2 SYGVKD. J gave up 3 bases and V 0 bases, and 16 bases lay outside the gene matches. This CDR3 has 20 residues.